This T cell receptor (beta chain) stems from a study of OX40 agonist ivuxolimab in advanced cancers. About the study: The dose of intravenous ivuxolimab that patients received every 2 weeks ranged from 0.01 to 10 mg/kg. Three individuals attained partial responses, comprising one hepatocellular carcinoma case and two cutaneous melanoma cases.

Generated by immunoSEQ multiplex PCR, the TCRdb table keeps only in-frame clones and is missing some. The repertoire holds more than 45,000 clones, with 88% as singletons. V was pared by 0 bases and J by 0 bases, with 9 bases of the junction left unmatched. CDR3 size: 18 residues. Germline V gene lookup returns CDR1 SGHTS and CDR2 YDEGEE. This clone was recorded only once. The source material was CD4+ or CD8+ T cells sorted from blood, sampled in a trial of the OX40 agonist ivuxolimab. The chain has TRBV5-8 and TRBJ2-3; 8 bases map to TRBD2. This receptor was taken from an adult with an advanced solid tumor such as melanoma, head and neck, liver or kidney cancer. The CDR3 coding sequence is TGTGCCAGCAGCTTGGGTAGCGGGACCCTGACTAGCACAGATACGCAGTATTTT. Protein sequence: CASSLGSGTLTSTDTQYF.